The 25 T cell receptor beta chains reported below all come from one sample, sequenced in a study of T-cell reconstitution after alpha-beta-depleted transplantation in children. Molecular barcoding with unique molecular identifiers was used for the TCRbeta library. TCRdb ran MiXCR on the PCR reads and lists one entry per CDR3 protein. Found here are around 670,000 distinct CDR3 sequences, about an eighth of them singletons; the top ten hold roughly 0.77%. Specimen: PBMCs, collected before TCRalphabeta/CD19-depleted stem cell transplant. The receptors here all came from a girl aged 2 to 9 with congenital amegakaryocytic thrombocytopenia, due to receive a stem cell transplant.

This clonotype appeared many times. This chain uses TRBV5-1 with TRBJ2-7, with 11 bases identical to TRBD2. The V segment lost 4 bases and the J segment 3 bases; nucleotides outside the gene matches: 3. Per the germline V gene, CDR1 is SGHRS and CDR2 is YFSETQ. The length of the CDR3 is 14 residues. CDR3 region: CASSIGTSGYEQYF. The CDR3 DNA follows: TGCGCCAGCAGCATAGGGACTAGCGGCTACGAGCAGTACTTC.

This clonotype has a count of ten or more. J is TRBJ2-1 and V is TRBV2; 8 bases are shared with TRBD1. With 5 bases clipped from V and 6 bases from J, the junction kept 15 bases outside the gene matches. In germline, CDR1 is SNHLY, CDR2 FYNNEI. The CDR3 totals 17 residues. The CDR3 DNA reads as TGTGCCAGCAGTCAGCGGACAGGGTCGGACTATCTCAATGAGCAGTTCTTC. This encodes CASSQRTGSDYLNEQFF. The variable domain in full, with the rest retrieved from reference TRBV2 and TRBJ2-1, is EPEVTQTPSHQVTQMGQEVILRCVPISNHLYFYWYRQILGQKVEFLVSFYNNEISEKSEIFDDQFSVERPDGSNFTLKIRSTKLEDSAMYFCASSQRTGSDYLNEQFFGPGTRLTVL.

V gene TRBV7-9 combines with J gene TRBJ2-3; 9 bases agree with TRBD2. V trimming: 3 bases; J trimming: 2 bases; junction bases outside the gene matches: 6. This CDR3 is 16 amino acids long. CDR1 and CDR2 (germline): SEHNR, FQNEAQ (reference sequence). The CDR3 DNA reads TGTGCCAGCAGCTTGACTAGCGGAATTGCCACAGATACGCAGTATTTT. It codes for CASSLTSGIATDTQYF.

This clonotype was picked up many times. V and J are TRBV20-1 and TRBJ2-4; possibly TRBD1 or TRBD2 for D (5 bases each). The V and J ends lost 5 bases and 9 bases respectively, with 20 bases between them. Germline-derived CDR1 and CDR2 are DFQATT and SNEGSKA (reference sequence). The CDR3 has 14 residues. CDR3: CSARDDLGMGIQYF. The CDR3, as DNA: TGCAGTGCTCGGGACGACTTAGGGATGGGCATTCAGTACTTC.

This clonotype was counted ten times or more. The V gene is TRBV10-2, the J gene TRBJ2-7, with a tentative D call TRBD2 (5 bases). The CDR3 runs to 14 residues. Germline V gene lookup returns CDR1 WSHSY and CDR2 SAAADI. The germline V and J ends were trimmed by 0 bases and 6 bases, with 12 bases remaining between them. The CDR3 is CASSESGGGSEQYF. The CDR3 DNA sequence: TGCGCCAGCAGTGAGTCGGGTGGAGGTAGCGAGCAGTACTTC.

This clonotype came up many times. The J gene is TRBJ2-2, the V gene TRBV5-1, with 10 bases fitting TRBD2. The germline V gene encodes CDR1 SGHRS and CDR2 YFSETQ. V shed 1 base, J shed 6 bases, and the junction held 6 bases outside the gene matches. CDR3 length: 16 residues. The CDR3 DNA reads as TGCGCCAGCAGCTTGCTCCTAGCGGGAGTAGCCGGGGAGCTGTTTTTT. Translated: CASSLLLAGVAGELFF. Full variable domain (outside the CDR3, taken from reference TRBV5-1 and TRBJ2-2): KAGVTQTPRYLIKTRGQQVTLSCSPISGHRSVSWYQQTPGQGLQFLFEYFSETQRNKGNFPGRFSGRQFSNSRSEMNVSTLELGDSALYLCASSLLLAGVAGELFFGEGSRLTVL.

This clonotype was seen ten or more times. The chain recombines TRBV5-1 with TRBJ2-1; possible D gene TRBD2, 6 bases. Trimming took off 1 base at V and 4 bases at J, with 15 bases between the two ends. The length of the CDR3 is 16 residues. Germline assignment: CDR1 SGHRS and CDR2 YFSETQ. As DNA, the CDR3 is TGCGCCAGCAGCTTGTCCCACGGGACTTTTTACAATGAGCAGTTCTTC. Amino acids: CASSLSHGTFYNEQFF.

This clonotype was detected many times. The genes are TRBV5-1 and TRBJ2-1; TRBD2 matches 8 bases. This CDR3 has 17 amino acids. Losses at the gene ends were 5 bases for V and 0 bases for J; bases not matched to a gene: 10. Germline CDR1 SGHRS, CDR2 YFSETQ. CDR3 nucleotide sequence: TGCGCCAGCAGTCGTAGTAGCGGGGCAAGCTCCTACAATGAGCAGTTCTTC. Translating gives CASSRSSGASSYNEQFF.

This clonotype showed up many times. The chain recombines TRBV7-9 with TRBJ2-3; D call uncertain. V lost 4 bases and J lost 3, with 11 bases in between. The CDR3 spans 14 residues. Germline loops: CDR1 SEHNR, CDR2 FQNEAQ (reference sequence). The CDR3 here is CASSSPTRTDTQYF. The CDR3 DNA sequence: TGTGCCAGCAGCTCTCCAACACGGACAGATACGCAGTATTTT.

The chain is built from TRBV5-1 and TRBJ2-1; D gene ambiguous. From germline, CDR1 is SGHRS and CDR2 YFSETQ. V dropped 2 bases and J dropped 0 bases, with 9 bases sitting between them. The CDR3 spans 15 residues. The CDR3 bases are TGCGCCAGCAGCTTAAGAACCTACTCCTACAATGAGCAGTTCTTC. Translating it yields CASSLRTYSYNEQFF.

V is TRBV7-8 and J is TRBJ2-2; D ambiguous. Germline assignment: CDR1 SGHVS and CDR2 FQNEAQ. V was clipped by 5 bases and J by 3 bases, with 7 bases between them. The CDR3 loop spans 13 amino acids. This CDR3 reads CASSPSDTGELFF. The CDR3 DNA sequence: TGTGCCAGCAGCCCCTCGGACACCGGGGAGCTGTTTTTT.

This clonotype was seen a handful of times. This chain joins TRBV28 and TRBJ2-5, with D tentatively TRBD1 (5 bases). The V end was cut by 2 bases, the J end by 7 bases, with 11 bases between. The CDR3 has 13 amino acids. Germline CDR1 is MDHEN and CDR2 is SYDVKM. In DNA form, the CDR3 reads TGTGCCAGCAGTTTAGGGCGTCAGGGGACCCAGTACTTC. It specifies CASSLGRQGTQYF.

This clonotype was counted at least ten times. This chain links TRBV29-1 with TRBJ2-1; no firm D call. This CDR3 has 15 amino acids. Germline loops: CDR1 SQVTM, CDR2 ANQGSEA. The V gene lost 6 bases and the J gene lost 2 bases, with 17 bases spanning the gap. The CDR3 coding sequence is TGCAGCGTCGACCCTGCACGGGTTACCTACAATGAGCAGTTCTTC. It specifies CSVDPARVTYNEQFF.

This clonotype was counted at least ten times. This chain uses TRBV20-1 with TRBJ2-1; D is possibly TRBD2 (5 bases). This CDR3 is built from 13 residues. V lost 3 bases and J lost 6, with 12 bases in between. CDR1 and CDR2 from the germline V gene are DFQATT and SNEGSKA (reference sequence). The CDR3 sequence is CSASSLAPNEQFF. The CDR3 region has the DNA TGCAGTGCTAGTTCGTTAGCGCCCAATGAGCAGTTCTTC.

The gene calls are TRBV2 and TRBJ2-1, with 7 bases matching TRBD1. The V and J ends lost 6 bases and 4 bases, in that order; junction bases with no gene match: 9. This CDR3 has 15 residues. Germline CDR1 SNHLY, CDR2 FYNNEI. CDR3 coding DNA: TGTGCCAGCAGCGACAGGGTTTCTGGATACAATGAGCAGTTCTTC. It encodes CASSDRVSGYNEQFF.

This clonotype was detected ten times or more. V gene TRBV29-1 combines with J gene TRBJ2-7; D is possibly TRBD1 (6 bases). The CDR3 consists of 13 residues. Per germline, CDR1 SQVTM and CDR2 ANQGSEA. Trimming removed 7 bases from V and 2 bases from J, with 15 bases in between. CDR3 region: CSAQGLTAYEQYF. In nucleotides, the CDR3 is TGCAGCGCTCAGGGGTTGACAGCCTACGAGCAGTACTTC.

This clonotype was recorded at least ten times. The chain combines TRBV15 with TRBJ2-4, with D perhaps TRBD1 or TRBD2 (5 bases each). The V gene lost 5 bases and the J gene lost 0 bases, with 20 bases spanning the gap. The CDR3 loop spans 18 amino acids. Per germline, CDR1 LNHNV and CDR2 YYDKDF (reference sequence). The CDR3 loop reads CATSSPFGTGLAKNIQYF. CDR3 DNA: TGTGCCACCAGCTCCCCTTTCGGAACAGGACTAGCCAAAAACATTCAGTACTTC.

This clonotype was counted at least ten times. The chain uses TRBV5-1 and TRBJ2-1, with TRBD1 identical over 10 bases. V was pared by 0 bases and J by 4 bases, with 7 bases of the junction left unmatched. In germline, CDR1 is SGHRS, CDR2 YFSETQ. The CDR3 length is 17 residues. CDR3 protein: CASSLGTPGQGYNEQFF. DNA of the CDR3: TGCGCCAGCAGCTTGGGAACCCCGGGACAGGGGTACAATGAGCAGTTCTTC. Variable domain in full (rest from reference TRBV5-1 and TRBJ2-1): KAGVTQTPRYLIKTRGQQVTLSCSPISGHRSVSWYQQTPGQGLQFLFEYFSETQRNKGNFPGRFSGRQFSNSRSEMNVSTLELGDSALYLCASSLGTPGQGYNEQFFGPGTRLTVL.

This clonotype appeared many times. V is TRBV7-2 and J is TRBJ2-3, with D possibly being TRBD1 or TRBD2 (5 bases each). Germline V gene sequence: CDR1 SGHTA, CDR2 FQGNSA. The CDR3 extends over 19 amino acids. V was cut by 3 bases and J by 0 bases, with 22 bases left in between. In DNA form, the CDR3 reads TGTGCCAGCAGCTTCGCCGTGGGGGTCGGGACCTCTAGCACAGATACGCAGTATTTT. It specifies CASSFAVGVGTSSTDTQYF.

The V and J genes are TRBV27 and TRBJ2-7, with 12 bases fitting TRBD2. The V segment lost 3 bases and the J segment 2 bases; nucleotides outside the gene matches: 2. The length of the CDR3 is 15 residues. The V gene's germline CDR1 is MNHEY and CDR2 SMNVEV (reference sequence). The chain's CDR3 is CASSFSSGRAYEQYF. The CDR3 DNA follows: TGTGCCAGCAGTTTTTCTAGCGGGAGGGCCTACGAGCAGTACTTC.

The genes are TRBV2 and TRBJ2-7, with D unresolved. V was shortened by 7 bases and J by 7 bases, with 8 bases between the two germline ends. There are 10 residues in the CDR3. CDR1 is SNHLY and CDR2 is FYNNEI in the germline V gene. CDR3 in amino acids: CASNLREQYF. Here the CDR3 DNA reads TGTGCCAGCAATCTACGAGAGCAGTACTTC.

The rearrangement uses TRBV5-1 and TRBJ2-7; 7 positions match TRBD2. The CDR3 spans 13 residues. In germline, CDR1 is SGHRS, CDR2 YFSETQ. Trimming cost V 3 bases and J 7 bases; bases outside gene matches: 7. CDR3 nucleotides: TGCGCCAGCAGCTCTACTAGCGCGGGGGAGCAGTACTTC. This sequence encodes CASSSTSAGEQYF.

The gene calls are TRBV12-3 or TRBV12-4 and TRBJ2-5, with D possibly matching TRBD1 (6 bases). The CDR3 is 14 amino acids. Trimming removed 3 bases from V and 2 bases from J, with 10 bases in between. CDR3 in DNA: TGTGCCAGCAGTTTCAGGGGCGGACAAGAGACCCAGTACTTC. Translation gives CASSFRGGQETQYF.

This clonotype was observed many times. The J gene is TRBJ2-3, the V gene TRBV5-1, with unresolved D. Germline V gene lookup returns CDR1 SGHRS and CDR2 YFSETQ. V was trimmed by 0 bases and J by 6 bases, leaving 11 bases between them. The CDR3 runs 14 residues. CDR3 region: CASSLELLPDTQYF. CDR3 bases: TGCGCCAGCAGCTTGGAGTTACTTCCCGATACGCAGTATTTT.

This clonotype occurred many times. The V gene is TRBV12-3 or TRBV12-4, the J gene TRBJ1-5; 8 bases line up with TRBD1. The J segment lost 1 base and the V segment lost 6 bases, leaving 5 bases of the junction unmatched. CDR3 length: 15 amino acids. The CDR3 DNA reads as TGTGCCAGCAGCTTACAGGGGGTAAGCAATCAGCCCCAGCATTTT. Translated, it gives CASSLQGVSNQPQHF.